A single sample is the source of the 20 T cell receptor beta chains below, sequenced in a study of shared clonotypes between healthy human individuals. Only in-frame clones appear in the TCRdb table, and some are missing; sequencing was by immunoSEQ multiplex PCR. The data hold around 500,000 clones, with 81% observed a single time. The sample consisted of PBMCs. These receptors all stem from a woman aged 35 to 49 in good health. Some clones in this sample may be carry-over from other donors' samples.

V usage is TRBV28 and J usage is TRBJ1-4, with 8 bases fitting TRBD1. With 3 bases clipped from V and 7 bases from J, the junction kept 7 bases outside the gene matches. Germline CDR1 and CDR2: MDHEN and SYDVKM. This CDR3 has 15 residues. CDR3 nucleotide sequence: TGTGCCAGCAGTTTGGCTCGGACAGGGAGTGAAAAACTGTTTTTT. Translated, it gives CASSLARTGSEKLFF.

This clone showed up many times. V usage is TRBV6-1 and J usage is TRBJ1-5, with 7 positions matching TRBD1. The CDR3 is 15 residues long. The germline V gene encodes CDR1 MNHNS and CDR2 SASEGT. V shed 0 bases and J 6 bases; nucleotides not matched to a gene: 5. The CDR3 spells CASSEATGSRQPQHF. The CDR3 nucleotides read TGTGCCAGCAGTGAAGCGACAGGGTCGCGTCAGCCCCAGCATTTT.

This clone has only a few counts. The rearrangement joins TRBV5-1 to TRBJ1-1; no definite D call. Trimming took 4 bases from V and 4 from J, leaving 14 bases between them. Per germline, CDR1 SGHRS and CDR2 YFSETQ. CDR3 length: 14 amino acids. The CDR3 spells CASSGDSGSTEAFF. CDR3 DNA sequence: TGCGCCAGCAGCGGGGATTCGGGGAGCACTGAAGCTTTCTTT.

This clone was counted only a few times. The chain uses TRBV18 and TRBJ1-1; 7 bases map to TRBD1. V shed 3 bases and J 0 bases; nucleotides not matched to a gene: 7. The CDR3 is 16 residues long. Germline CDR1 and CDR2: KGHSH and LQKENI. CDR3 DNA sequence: TGTGCCAGCTCACCCCTGCCGGGACAGCTGAACACTGAAGCTTTCTTT. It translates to CASSPLPGQLNTEAFF.

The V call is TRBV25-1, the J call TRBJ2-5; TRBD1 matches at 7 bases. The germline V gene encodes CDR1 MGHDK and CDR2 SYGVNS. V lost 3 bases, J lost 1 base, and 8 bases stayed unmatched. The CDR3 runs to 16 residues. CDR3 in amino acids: CASSDPRTGPQETQYF. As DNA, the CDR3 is TGTGCCAGCAGTGACCCTCGGACAGGCCCCCAAGAGACCCAGTACTTC. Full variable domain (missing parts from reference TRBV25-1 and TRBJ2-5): EADIYQTPRYLVIGTGKKITLECSQTMGHDKMYWYQQDPGMELHLIHYSYGVNSTEKGDLSSESTVSRIRTEHFPLTLESARPSHTSQYLCASSDPRTGPQETQYFGPGTRLLVL.

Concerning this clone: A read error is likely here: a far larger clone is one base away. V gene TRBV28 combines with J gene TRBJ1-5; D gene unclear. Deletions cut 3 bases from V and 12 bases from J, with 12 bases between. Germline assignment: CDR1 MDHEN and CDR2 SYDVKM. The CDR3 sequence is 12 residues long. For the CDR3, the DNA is TGTGCCAGCAGTTTTTCTCTAGGGCACCAGCATTTT. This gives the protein CASSFSLGHQHF. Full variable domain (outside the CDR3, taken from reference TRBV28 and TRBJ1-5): DVKVTQSSRYLVKRTGEKVFLECVQDMDHENMFWYRQDPGLGLRLIYFSYDVKMKEKGDIPEGYSVSREKKERFSLILESASTNQTSMYLCASSFSLGHQHFGDGTRLSIL.

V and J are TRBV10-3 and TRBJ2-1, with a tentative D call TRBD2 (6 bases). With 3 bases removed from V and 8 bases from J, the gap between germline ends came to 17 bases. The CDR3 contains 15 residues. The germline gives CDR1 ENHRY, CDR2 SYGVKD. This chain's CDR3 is CAISEEVAAPHEQFF. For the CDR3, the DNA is TGTGCCATCAGTGAAGAGGTAGCGGCCCCCCATGAGCAGTTCTTC.

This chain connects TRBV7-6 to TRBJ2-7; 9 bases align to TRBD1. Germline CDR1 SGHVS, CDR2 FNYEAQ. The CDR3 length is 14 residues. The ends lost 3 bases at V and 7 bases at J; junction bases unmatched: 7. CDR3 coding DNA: TGTGCCAGCAGCTTTGGTAACAGGGGGCAAGAGCAGTACTTC. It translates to CASSFGNRGQEQYF.

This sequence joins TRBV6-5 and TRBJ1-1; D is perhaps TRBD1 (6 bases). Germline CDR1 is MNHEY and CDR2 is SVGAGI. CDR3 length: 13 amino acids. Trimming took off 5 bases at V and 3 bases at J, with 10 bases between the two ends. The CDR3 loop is CASSDRWDTEAFF. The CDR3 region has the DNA TGTGCCAGCAGTGACAGGTGGGACACTGAAGCTTTCTTT.

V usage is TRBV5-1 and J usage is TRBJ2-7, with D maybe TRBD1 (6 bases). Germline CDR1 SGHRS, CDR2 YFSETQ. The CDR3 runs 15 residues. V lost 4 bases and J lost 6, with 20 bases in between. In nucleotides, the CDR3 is TGCGCCAGCAGCCCAGGGGACAAGGCGGTGGGCGAGCAGTACTTC. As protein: CASSPGDKAVGEQYF.

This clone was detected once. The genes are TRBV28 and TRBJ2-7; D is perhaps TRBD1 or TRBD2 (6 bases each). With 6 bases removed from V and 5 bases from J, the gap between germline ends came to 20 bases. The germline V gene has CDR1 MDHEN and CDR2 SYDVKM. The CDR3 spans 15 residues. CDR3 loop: CASSPPGAQSHEQYF. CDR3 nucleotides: TGTGCCAGCAGCCCGCCGGGGGCCCAAAGCCACGAGCAGTACTTC.

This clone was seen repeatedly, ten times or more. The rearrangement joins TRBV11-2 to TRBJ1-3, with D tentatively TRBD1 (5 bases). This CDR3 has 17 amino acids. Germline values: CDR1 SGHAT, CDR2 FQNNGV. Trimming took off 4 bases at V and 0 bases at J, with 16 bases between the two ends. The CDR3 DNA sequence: TGTGCCAGCAGCTCACCCCAGGGATCAATCTCTGGAAACACCATATATTTT. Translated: CASSSPQGSISGNTIYF. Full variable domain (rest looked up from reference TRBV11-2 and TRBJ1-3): EAGVAQSPRYKIIEKRQSVAFWCNPISGHATLYWYQQILGQGPKLLIQFQNNGVVDDSQLPKDRFSAERLKGVDSTLKIQPAKLEDSAVYLCASSSPQGSISGNTIYFGEGSWLTVV.

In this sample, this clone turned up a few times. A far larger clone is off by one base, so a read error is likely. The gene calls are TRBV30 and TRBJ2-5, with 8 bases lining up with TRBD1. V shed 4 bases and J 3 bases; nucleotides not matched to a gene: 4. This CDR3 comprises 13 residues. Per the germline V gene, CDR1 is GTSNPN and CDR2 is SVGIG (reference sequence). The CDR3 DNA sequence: TGTGCCTGGACCTGGACAGGGAAAGAGACCCAGTACTTC. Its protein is CAWTWTGKETQYF.

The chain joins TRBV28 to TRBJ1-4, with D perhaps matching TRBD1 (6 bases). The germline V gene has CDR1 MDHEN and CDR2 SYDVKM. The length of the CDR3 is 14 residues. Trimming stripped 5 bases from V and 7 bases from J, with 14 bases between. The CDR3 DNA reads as TGTGCCAGCAGTGAATGGGGGCTCGGTGAAAAACTGTTTTTT. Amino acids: CASSEWGLGEKLFF.

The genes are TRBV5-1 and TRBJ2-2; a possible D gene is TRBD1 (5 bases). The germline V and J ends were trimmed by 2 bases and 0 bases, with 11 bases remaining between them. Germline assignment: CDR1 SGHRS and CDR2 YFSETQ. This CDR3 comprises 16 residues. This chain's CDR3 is CASSFDSRTNTGELFF. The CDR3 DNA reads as TGCGCCAGCAGCTTTGACAGCCGAACGAACACCGGGGAGCTGTTTTTT. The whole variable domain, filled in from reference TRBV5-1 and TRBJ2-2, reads KAGVTQTPRYLIKTRGQQVTLSCSPISGHRSVSWYQQTPGQGLQFLFEYFSETQRNKGNFPGRFSGRQFSNSRSEMNVSTLELGDSALYLCASSFDSRTNTGELFFGEGSRLTVL.

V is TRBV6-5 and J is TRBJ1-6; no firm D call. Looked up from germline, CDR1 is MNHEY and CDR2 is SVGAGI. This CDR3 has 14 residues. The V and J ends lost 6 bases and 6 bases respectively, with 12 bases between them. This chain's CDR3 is CASSRRASNSPLHF. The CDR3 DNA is TGTGCCAGCAGCCGCCGGGCGAGTAATTCACCCCTCCACTTT.

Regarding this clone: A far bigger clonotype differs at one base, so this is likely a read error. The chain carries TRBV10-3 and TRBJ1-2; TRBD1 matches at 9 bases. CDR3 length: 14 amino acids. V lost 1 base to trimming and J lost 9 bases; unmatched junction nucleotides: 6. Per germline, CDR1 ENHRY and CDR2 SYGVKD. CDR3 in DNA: TGTGCCATCAGTGAGTGGGGGACAGGGAATAGCTACACCTTC. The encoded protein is CAISEWGTGNSYTF.

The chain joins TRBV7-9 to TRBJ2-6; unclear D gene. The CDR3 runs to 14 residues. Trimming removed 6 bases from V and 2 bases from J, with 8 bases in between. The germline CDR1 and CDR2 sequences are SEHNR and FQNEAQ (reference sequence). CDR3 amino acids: CASRLNTGANVLTF. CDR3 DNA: TGTGCCAGCAGGTTGAATACTGGGGCCAACGTCCTGACTTTC. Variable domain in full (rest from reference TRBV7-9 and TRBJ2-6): DTGVSQNPRHKITKRGQNVTFRCDPISEHNRLYWYRQTLGQGPEFLTYFQNEAQLEKSRLLSDRFSAERPKGSFSTLEIQRTEQGDSAMYLCASRLNTGANVLTFGAGSRLTVL.

The CDR3 DNA reads TGTGCCAGCAGCCCGGACTCAGGGCGGACAGTAGCTTTCTTT. Translated: CASSPDSGRTVAFF. The chain links TRBV7-3 to TRBJ1-1; the D gene is possibly TRBD1 (6 bases). This CDR3 has 14 residues. V was pared by 5 bases and J by 10 bases, with 20 bases between. In germline, CDR1 is SGHTA, CDR2 FQGTGA. Together with reference TRBV7-3 and TRBJ1-1, the CDR3 gives the full variable domain: GAGVSQTPSNKVTEKGKYVELRCDPISGHTALYWYRQSLGQGPEFLIYFQGTGAADDSGLPNDRFFAVRPEGSVSTLKIQRTERGDSAVYLCASSPDSGRTVAFFGQGTRLTVV.

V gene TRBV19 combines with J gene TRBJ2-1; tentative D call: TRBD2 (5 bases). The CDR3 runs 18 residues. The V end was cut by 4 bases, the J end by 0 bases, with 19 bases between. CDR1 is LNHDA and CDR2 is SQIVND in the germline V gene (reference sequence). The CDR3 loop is CASSTTEGRTSSYNEQFF. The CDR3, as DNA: TGTGCCAGTAGTACGACCGAGGGTCGGACGAGCTCCTACAATGAGCAGTTCTTC.